The 23 T cell receptor beta chains below come from one sample, sequenced in a study of blood T cell repertoires in COVID-19. The method was immunoSEQ multiplex PCR; TCRdb's version includes in-frame clones alone and lacks a portion of them. The data contain about 230,000 clones, around four fifths of them singletons. What was sequenced was peripheral blood. Every receptor here comes from an older woman with active or convalescent COVID-19.

The CDR3 DNA reads TGTGCCAGCAGCATCTTGGGACTAGGTGGCACAGATACGCAGTATTTT. Translation: CASSILGLGGTDTQYF. J is TRBJ2-3 and V is TRBV9; TRBD2 aligns across 8 bases. CDR3 length equals 16 residues. Unmatched junction bases numbered 8, after V lost 4 bases and J lost 1 base. Per the germline V gene, CDR1 is SGDLS and CDR2 is YYNGEE.

The rearrangement links TRBV7-2 to TRBJ1-4; D is perhaps TRBD1 (6 bases). V dropped 5 bases and J dropped 12 bases, with 16 bases sitting between them. The V gene's germline CDR1 is SGHTA and CDR2 FQGNSA. The CDR3 runs 13 residues. This CDR3 reads CASSAGQLLELFF. The CDR3 DNA sequence: TGTGCCAGCAGCGCCGGACAGCTTCTTGAACTGTTTTTT. Combining the CDR3 with reference TRBV7-2 and TRBJ1-4 gives the whole variable domain GAGVSQSPSNKVTEKGKDVELRCDPISGHTALYWYRQSLGQGLEFLIYFQGNSAPDKSGLPSDRFSAERTGGSVSTLTIQRTQQEDSAVYLCASSAGQLLELFFGSGTQLSVL.

The V and J genes are TRBV27 and TRBJ1-2; D might be TRBD1 (6 bases). Trimming removed 9 bases at V and 2 bases at J, with 10 bases between. Germline CDR1 is MNHEY and CDR2 is SMNVEV (reference sequence). The CDR3 is 12 residues long. CDR3 DNA sequence: TGTGCCAGAGGGGGTTCGAACTATGGCTACACCTTC. It specifies CARGGSNYGYTF.

The gene calls are TRBV4-1 and TRBJ2-5; 10 positions agree with TRBD1. Germline V gene sequence: CDR1 MGHRA, CDR2 YSYEKL. The CDR3 runs 15 residues. The junction had 3 bases not matched to a gene; V was cut back by 4 bases and J by 1 base. The CDR3 nucleotides read TGCGCCAGCAGCCCCAGGACAGGGGGCCAAGAGACCCAGTACTTC. Translation: CASSPRTGGQETQYF.

This clone was picked up a small number of times. The chain is built from TRBV15 and TRBJ2-1, with D perhaps TRBD1 (6 bases). The CDR3 has 16 amino acids. Looked up from germline, CDR1 is LNHNV and CDR2 is YYDKDF (reference sequence). V was cut by 1 base and J by 6 bases, with 16 bases left in between. CDR3 bases: TGTGCCACCAGCAGAGTGCGGACAGTAAGGGGCAATGAGCAGTTCTTC. It specifies CATSRVRTVRGNEQFF.

V and J are TRBV6-5 and TRBJ2-3; TRBD2 agrees at 12 bases. CDR3 length: 15 amino acids. The germline CDR1 and CDR2 sequences are MNHEY and SVGAGI. The ends lost 4 bases at V and 2 bases at J; junction bases unmatched: 1. The CDR3 nucleotides are TGTGCCAGCAGTTGGACTAGCGGGACCACAGATACGCAGTATTTT. It encodes CASSWTSGTTDTQYF.

The rearrangement joins TRBV5-1 to TRBJ2-7, with 10 bases lining up with TRBD1. The V gene's germline CDR1 is SGHRS and CDR2 YFSETQ. The CDR3 covers 14 residues. The V and J ends lost 3 bases and 4 bases, in that order; junction bases with no gene match: 4. CDR3 bases: TGCGCCAGCAGCTCCGGGACAGGGGCATACGAGCAGTACTTC. Translated, it gives CASSSGTGAYEQYF.

CDR3 protein: CATSDTDRVKDEQFF. The CDR3 bases are TGTGCCACCAGTGATACCGACAGGGTAAAGGATGAGCAGTTCTTC. V usage is TRBV24-1 and J usage is TRBJ2-1; 7 positions match TRBD1. V shed 3 bases and J 8 bases; nucleotides not matched to a gene: 9. Germline V gene lookup returns CDR1 KGHDR and CDR2 SFDVKD. The CDR3 is 15 amino acids.

CDR3 bases: TGTGCCAGCTCCCTCGCGGGGGGTGAGACCCAGTACTTC. Its translation is CASSLAGGETQYF. The genes are TRBV30 and TRBJ2-5; 8 nucleotides align to TRBD2. V was pared by 8 bases and J by 5 bases, with 10 bases of the junction left unmatched. This CDR3 region has 13 residues. CDR1 is GTSNPN, CDR2 SVGIG, per germline (reference sequence).

This chain joins TRBV7-9 and TRBJ2-7; D not certain. V gave up 5 bases and J gave up 3 bases, with 14 bases separating them. The length of the CDR3 is 14 residues. Germline CDR1 and CDR2: SEHNR and FQNEAQ (reference sequence). The CDR3 region has the DNA TGTGCCAGCAGCCCCCAAGGAGAGAGCTACGAGCAGTACTTC. It codes for CASSPQGESYEQYF. Using reference TRBV7-9 and TRBJ2-7 for the parts outside the CDR3, the full variable domain is DTGVSQNPRHKITKRGQNVTFRCDPISEHNRLYWYRQTLGQGPEFLTYFQNEAQLEKSRLLSDRFSAERPKGSFSTLEIQRTEQGDSAMYLCASSPQGESYEQYFGPGTRLTVT.

CDR3 sequence reads: CATSRDAAGDEKLFF. In DNA form, the CDR3 reads TGTGCCACCAGCAGAGATGCGGCCGGGGATGAAAAACTGTTTTTT. This chain joins TRBV15 and TRBJ1-4; D gene ambiguous. With 0 bases removed from V and 6 bases from J, the gap between germline ends came to 11 bases. CDR3 size: 15 residues. Germline V gene data show CDR1 as LNHNV and CDR2 as YYDKDF (reference sequence).

The chain joins TRBV27 to TRBJ1-4; D remains ambiguous. This CDR3 contains 14 residues. V was cut by 2 bases and J by 6 bases, with 10 bases left in between. CDR1 is MNHEY, CDR2 SMNVEV, per germline (reference sequence). CDR3 nucleotide sequence: TGTGCCAGCAGTTTAGGGCAGACCCATGAAAAACTGTTTTTT. Its translation is CASSLGQTHEKLFF.

V gene TRBV5-5 combines with J gene TRBJ1-2; D may be TRBD1 (6 bases). Trimming took off 4 bases at V and 10 bases at J, with 20 bases between the two ends. CDR1 is SGHKS, CDR2 YYEKEE, per germline (reference sequence). The CDR3 loop spans 14 amino acids. CDR3 region: CASSNRTVPSAYTF. The CDR3 bases are TGTGCCAGCAGCAACAGGACAGTTCCTTCGGCCTACACCTTC.

The V and J genes are TRBV6-5 and TRBJ1-1; TRBD1 agrees at 8 bases. V was clipped by 5 bases and J by 6 bases; unmatched bases: 11. Germline CDR1 reads MNHEY; CDR2 reads SVGAGI. This CDR3 comprises 15 residues. Here the CDR3 reads CASSPARTGLSEAFF. The CDR3 DNA follows: TGTGCCAGCAGTCCGGCTCGGACAGGGCTGTCTGAAGCTTTCTTT.

This chain joins TRBV5-1 and TRBJ1-6; TRBD1 matches at 9 bases. V lost 0 bases and J lost 9; bases outside the gene matches: 7. The CDR3 extends over 16 amino acids. CDR1 and CDR2 from the germline V gene are SGHRS and YFSETQ. The chain's CDR3 is CASSLVPGQGISPLHF. In DNA, the CDR3 is TGCGCCAGCAGCTTGGTCCCGGGACAGGGAATTTCACCCCTCCACTTT.

The rearrangement joins TRBV29-1 to TRBJ1-2; the D is unclear. The germline gives CDR1 SQVTM, CDR2 ANQGSEA. There are 13 residues in the CDR3. V was trimmed by 3 bases and J by 6 bases, leaving 14 bases between them. The CDR3 reads CSVEGPQCDGYTF. The CDR3 DNA follows: TGCAGCGTTGAGGGCCCGCAGTGTGATGGCTACACCTTC.

The genes are TRBV6-2 or TRBV6-3 and TRBJ2-7, with TRBD1 identical over 8 bases. J was trimmed by 3 bases and V by 2 bases; bases with no gene match: 3. The CDR3 contains 14 residues. CDR1 and CDR2 from the germline V gene are MNHEY and SVGEGT. For the CDR3, the DNA is TGTGCCAGCAGTTACCGCGGACAGGGCTACGAGCAGTACTTC. It specifies CASSYRGQGYEQYF.

The V gene is TRBV7-2, the J gene TRBJ1-3, with TRBD1 as a possible D gene (5 bases). Germline V gives CDR1 SGHTA, CDR2 FQGNSA. The CDR3 is 16 amino acids. V lost 6 bases and J 1 base, leaving 16 bases between the germline ends. The CDR3 sequence is CASSRSAGISGNTIYF. Written as DNA, the CDR3 is TGTGCCAGCAGTAGGTCCGCAGGGATATCTGGAAACACCATATATTTT.

The chain combines TRBV11-2 with TRBJ2-2; D might be TRBD2 (6 bases). CDR1 and CDR2 from the germline V gene are SGHAT and FQNNGV. Trimming took off 0 bases at V and 4 bases at J, with 12 bases between the two ends. This CDR3 contains 16 residues. The CDR3, as DNA: TGTGCCAGCAGCTTAGAAGGCATGCGGGGCACCGGGGAGCTGTTTTTT. Amino acid sequence: CASSLEGMRGTGELFF. The full variable domain, its missing parts supplied by reference TRBV11-2 and TRBJ2-2, is EAGVAQSPRYKIIEKRQSVAFWCNPISGHATLYWYQQILGQGPKLLIQFQNNGVVDDSQLPKDRFSAERLKGVDSTLKIQPAKLEDSAVYLCASSLEGMRGTGELFFGEGSRLTVL.

This chain connects TRBV5-6 to TRBJ1-6; D possibly corresponds to TRBD1 (6 bases). CDR1 is SGHDT and CDR2 is YYEEEE in the germline V gene. The CDR3 length is 17 residues. Trimming stripped 4 bases from V and 5 bases from J, with 19 bases between. The CDR3 nucleotides read TGTGCCAGCAGCCTCCCTCCAGGGGCAGTGGATAATTCACCCCTCCACTTT. Its protein product is CASSLPPGAVDNSPLHF.

The chain is built from TRBV27 and TRBJ1-2; a weak D match, TRBD1 (5 bases). The germline V and J ends were trimmed by 4 bases and 3 bases, with 12 bases remaining between them. Germline V gene data show CDR1 as MNHEY and CDR2 as SMNVEV (reference sequence). This CDR3 is built from 14 residues. CDR3: CASSSLQVHYGYTF. CDR3 coding DNA: TGTGCCAGCAGTTCCCTACAGGTCCACTATGGCTACACCTTC.

This clone has just a few counts. The V and J genes are TRBV3-1 (or the pseudogene TRBV3-2) and TRBJ2-5; D perhaps matches TRBD1 (6 bases). Germline CDR1 and CDR2: LGHDT and YNNKEL (reference sequence). Trimming took 3 bases from V and 3 from J, leaving 17 bases between them. The CDR3 is 16 residues long. The CDR3 nucleotides read TGTGCCAGCAGCCACTCTCGTGGGGGCCTAGAAGAGACCCAGTACTTC. This gives the protein CASSHSRGGLEETQYF.

The rearrangement uses TRBV3-1 (or the pseudogene TRBV3-2) and TRBJ2-7, with D possibly matching TRBD1 (5 bases). The CDR3 length is 15 residues. Trimming took 0 bases from V and 5 from J, leaving 14 bases between them. Per germline, CDR1 LGHDT and CDR2 YNNKEL (reference sequence). The DNA of the CDR3 is TGTGCCAGCAGCCAAGAACCATGGGCCAGGGACGAGCAGTACTTC. Its translation: CASSQEPWARDEQYF.